This passage covers 22 T cell receptor beta chains from one sample sequenced in a study of OX40 agonist ivuxolimab in advanced cancers. Assay used: immunoSEQ multiplex PCR; TCRdb lists only in-frame clones, some missing. The repertoire consists of about 65,000 clones, with 65% to 85% occurring once and the leading ten covering roughly 1.9%. This material consisted of CD4+ or CD8+ T cells sorted from blood, taken in a trial of the OX40 agonist ivuxolimab. These receptors were taken from an adult with an advanced solid tumor such as melanoma, head and neck, liver or kidney cancer.

The J gene is TRBJ2-3, the V gene TRBV4-3, with 10 bases aligning to TRBD2. J lost 6 bases, V lost 0 bases, and 9 bases had no gene match. Germline assignment: CDR1 LGHNA and CDR2 YSLEER. This CDR3 has 17 amino acids. This chain's CDR3 is CASSQDKLAGVGDTQYF. The CDR3, as DNA: TGCGCCAGCAGCCAAGATAAGCTAGCGGGAGTCGGGGATACGCAGTATTTT.

This chain links TRBV7-3 with TRBJ2-7; D might be TRBD2 (6 bases). Germline V lookup: CDR1 SGHTA, CDR2 FQGTGA. Trimming removed 4 bases at V and 4 bases at J, with 17 bases between. CDR3 length: 15 amino acids. The CDR3 bases are TGTGCCAGCAGCTACCTATCGGGAGTTGGGTACGAGCAGTACTTC. Amino acid sequence: CASSYLSGVGYEQYF.

The V call is TRBV5-1, the J call TRBJ2-2; TRBD2 aligns across 7 bases. With V trimmed by 2 bases and J by 6 bases, 7 bases remained unmatched. Germline V gene lookup returns CDR1 SGHRS and CDR2 YFSETQ. The CDR3 length is 15 residues. The CDR3 sequence is CASSLTAGSAGELFF. CDR3 coding DNA: TGCGCCAGCAGCTTAACAGCGGGGTCAGCCGGGGAGCTGTTTTTT.

The chain carries TRBV7-6 and TRBJ1-4, with D hard to call. The germline V gene encodes CDR1 SGHVS and CDR2 FNYEAQ. The CDR3 contains 16 residues. V lost 2 bases, J lost 4 bases, and 14 bases lay in between. The CDR3 nucleotides are TGTGCCAGCAGCTTAAGTCGTACAGATCGTAATGAAAAACTGTTTTTT. This encodes CASSLSRTDRNEKLFF.

This chain uses TRBV19 with TRBJ1-1, with D unclear. Between the trimmed V and J ends, which lost 3 bases and 0 bases, there was a span of 8 bases. The germline V gene encodes CDR1 LNHDA and CDR2 SQIVND (reference sequence). The CDR3 is made up of 14 amino acids. CDR3 in DNA: TGTGCCAGTAGTATTTTTTCCGTGAACACTGAAGCTTTCTTT. Translated: CASSIFSVNTEAFF.

The rearrangement uses TRBV15 and TRBJ1-2, with 9 bases identical to TRBD1. V lost 0 bases and J lost 5; bases outside the gene matches: 10. The CDR3 spans 17 residues. Germline CDR1 and CDR2: LNHNV and YYDKDF (reference sequence). CDR3 DNA: TGTGCCACCAGCAGAGAGATATCGGGACAGGGTTCTTATGGCTACACCTTC. It specifies CATSREISGQGSYGYTF.

The chain links TRBV29-1 to TRBJ2-3; 7 bases are a match to TRBD2. The CDR3 has 11 amino acids. Germline V lookup: CDR1 SQVTM, CDR2 ANQGSEA. The junction had 4 bases not matched to a gene; V was cut back by 7 bases and J by 6 bases. The CDR3 loop reads CSARGGDTQYF. DNA of the CDR3: TGCAGCGCCCGGGGAGGGGATACGCAGTATTTT.

The genes are TRBV29-1 and TRBJ2-1; tentatively, D is TRBD1 (6 bases). V was trimmed by 3 bases and J by 3 bases, leaving 15 bases between them. The length of the CDR3 is 15 residues. The germline CDR1 and CDR2 sequences are SQVTM and ANQGSEA. CDR3 protein: CSVDDRTGRYNEQFF. The CDR3 DNA is TGCAGCGTTGACGATCGAACAGGGCGCTACAATGAGCAGTTCTTC.

The chain has TRBV29-1 and TRBJ2-5; D is possibly TRBD1 (6 bases). CDR1 and CDR2 from the germline V gene are SQVTM and ANQGSEA. The CDR3 has 12 residues. V lost 6 bases, J lost 4 bases, and 12 bases lay in between. The CDR3 protein is CSVQGLAETQYF. In nucleotides, the CDR3 is TGCAGCGTGCAGGGGCTGGCAGAGACCCAGTACTTC.

J is TRBJ2-1 and V is TRBV10-3; TRBD2 aligns across 10 bases. The germline gives CDR1 ENHRY, CDR2 SYGVKD. CDR3 length equals 17 residues. Losses at the gene ends were 10 bases for V and 0 bases for J; bases not matched to a gene: 12. Here the CDR3 reads CASLGLAVFSSYNEQFF. The CDR3 region has the DNA TGTGCCAGTCTTGGACTAGCGGTATTTAGCTCCTACAATGAGCAGTTCTTC.

This chain links TRBV28 with TRBJ2-7; 7 nucleotides line up with TRBD2. The V gene end was trimmed by 3 bases and the J gene end by 7 bases; junction bases not matched to a gene: 3. CDR3 length: 12 amino acids. Germline values: CDR1 MDHEN, CDR2 SYDVKM. In nucleotides, the CDR3 is TGTGCCAGCAGTTTCCGTAGCGGGGAGCAGTACGTC. As protein: CASSFRSGEQYV.

The chain joins TRBV2 to TRBJ1-2, with TRBD1 matching 7 bases. Germline values: CDR1 SNHLY, CDR2 FYNNEI. The CDR3 is 15 residues long. V shed 6 bases, J shed 7 bases, and the junction held 14 bases outside the gene matches. This chain's CDR3 is CASSLTLLTGAGYTF. CDR3 nucleotides: TGTGCCAGCAGCCTGACCCTTCTTACAGGGGCTGGCTACACCTTC.

This clone was detected a few times. The chain employs TRBV7-9 and TRBJ1-4; 9 nucleotides align to TRBD1. Per germline, CDR1 SEHNR and CDR2 FQNEAQ (reference sequence). The junction had 9 bases not matched to a gene; V was cut back by 5 bases and J by 8 bases. The CDR3 spans 15 residues. The CDR3 DNA sequence: TGTGCCAGCAGCGCAGGGGACAGGGAGGGCGAAAAACTGTTTTTT. Translating gives CASSAGDREGEKLFF. Full variable domain (remainder filled in from reference TRBV7-9 and TRBJ1-4): DTGVSQNPRHKITKRGQNVTFRCDPISEHNRLYWYRQTLGQGPEFLTYFQNEAQLEKSRLLSDRFSAERPKGSFSTLEIQRTEQGDSAMYLCASSAGDREGEKLFFGSGTQLSVL.

This clone has a handful of counts. V is TRBV9 and J is TRBJ1-1; 8 bases map to TRBD1. With V trimmed by 0 bases and J by 7 bases, 2 bases remained unmatched. Germline assignment: CDR1 SGDLS and CDR2 YYNGEE. CDR3 length: 13 residues. The DNA of the CDR3 is TGTGCCAGCAGCGTAGAAGGGACAGGTGAAGCTTTCTTT. This sequence encodes CASSVEGTGEAFF.

J is TRBJ1-6 and V is TRBV7-2; D gene ambiguous. The CDR3 runs 14 residues. V lost 3 bases to trimming and J lost 7 bases, with 10 bases between them. Per the germline V gene, CDR1 is SGHTA and CDR2 is FQGNSA. CDR3 DNA sequence: TGTGCCAGCAGCTTTTGGATCGGGAATTCACCCCTCCACTTT. Translating it yields CASSFWIGNSPLHF. Looking up the rest from reference TRBV7-2 and TRBJ1-6 gives the full variable domain: GAGVSQSPSNKVTEKGKDVELRCDPISGHTALYWYRQSLGQGLEFLIYFQGNSAPDKSGLPSDRFSAERTGGSVSTLTIQRTQQEDSAVYLCASSFWIGNSPLHFGNGTRLTVT.

This rearrangement joins TRBV7-3 to TRBJ2-3; 9 bases fit TRBD1. This CDR3 has 17 residues. Germline V gives CDR1 SGHTA, CDR2 FQGTGA. Trimming took 5 bases from V and 0 from J; bases not matched to a gene: 9. The CDR3 sequence is CASSPGQGITSTDTQYF. CDR3 DNA: TGTGCCAGCAGCCCAGGACAGGGGATTACTAGCACAGATACGCAGTATTTT.

This clone was seen a single time. The chain combines TRBV28 with TRBJ1-2; possibly TRBD1 for D (5 bases). V was shortened by 4 bases and J by 7 bases, with 19 bases between the two germline ends. The CDR3 totals 15 residues. Germline lookup yields CDR1 MDHEN and CDR2 SYDVKM. DNA of the CDR3: TGTGCCAGCAGTTCCCCCGGATGGGGGAAGGCTGGCTACACCTTC. This encodes CASSSPGWGKAGYTF.

The V and J genes are TRBV10-3 and TRBJ1-2; D is undetermined. The germline V and J ends were trimmed by 6 bases and 5 bases, with 10 bases remaining between them. Germline V gene sequence: CDR1 ENHRY, CDR2 SYGVKD. There are 12 residues in the CDR3. The CDR3 loop reads CAISRSGYGYTF. In DNA form, the CDR3 reads TGTGCCATCAGCAGATCTGGTTATGGCTACACCTTC.

The chain recombines TRBV4-1 with TRBJ1-6; no clear D. Per germline, CDR1 MGHRA and CDR2 YSYEKL. This CDR3 is built from 14 residues. Trimming stripped 4 bases from V and 6 bases from J, with 10 bases between. CDR3: CASSRVGGNSPLHF. CDR3 nucleotide sequence: TGCGCCAGCAGCCGGGTAGGAGGTAATTCACCCCTCCACTTT.

The chain recombines TRBV6-1 with TRBJ1-5; D call uncertain. The CDR3 is 15 amino acids. Deletions cut 6 bases from V and 6 bases from J, with 18 bases between. CDR1 and CDR2 from the germline V gene are MNHNS and SASEGT. CDR3 coding DNA: TGTGCCAGCAGCGGGCCGGGTGGGAGTTCTCAGCCCCAGCATTTT. Encoded protein: CASSGPGGSSQPQHF.

This rearrangement joins TRBV11-3 to TRBJ2-2; D is tentatively TRBD1 or TRBD2 (5 bases each). This CDR3 has 15 residues. Between the trimmed V and J ends, which lost 5 bases and 4 bases, there was a span of 14 bases. Germline V gene lookup returns CDR1 SGHNT and CDR2 YENEEA. Written as DNA, the CDR3 is TGTGCCAGCAGCGATTACCAGGGACCCACCGGGGAGCTGTTTTTT. Protein: CASSDYQGPTGELFF.

This clone was observed a handful of times. The J gene is TRBJ2-7, the V gene TRBV19; TRBD2 matches 7 bases. V trimming: 10 bases; J trimming: 0 bases; junction bases outside the gene matches: 12. This CDR3 contains 15 residues. CDR1 and CDR2 from the germline V gene are LNHDA and SQIVND (reference sequence). For the CDR3, the DNA is TGTGCCACTCGACGACGGGGGGACCACTCCTACGAGCAGTACTTC. Translating it yields CATRRRGDHSYEQYF.